The entry below describes one T cell receptor (beta chain). As yet, its antigen is unknown. This entry comes from a study of human T cells and chemical hapten exposure. General study points: Higher patch test scores went with higher counts of PT1 expanded TCRs. The study found expanded TCRs formed significantly more large CDR3 similarity clusters than controls.

Looked up from germline, CDR1 is SQVTM and CDR2 is ANQGSEA. CDR3 size: 16 residues. The trim removed 1 base at V and 7 bases at J, leaving 12 bases unmatched. The sample's time point: patch test 3, about 24 weeks after DPC sensitization. Specified treatment: therapeutic diphenylcyclopropenone sensitization with weekly scalp DPC. Blood collection happened ahead of applying each patch test. Donation of samples came from alopecia patients who were 18 to 70 years old and suitable for DPC. TCRdb re-analysed the RACE reads in MiXCR, keeping a single row per CDR3 protein. The sample consists of about 170,000 distinct CDR3 sequences, 28% of them appearing once.

V gene TRBV29-1 combines with J gene TRBJ1-1, with 10 bases that match TRBD1. Sequenced material: whole blood, taken in connection with sensitization to the hapten diphenylcyclopropenone (DPC). The receptor comes from a woman under 30 with alopecia areata. Some clones in this sample may be carry-over from other donors' samples. The CDR3 nucleotides are TGCAGCGTTGAAGGGTTGAATGGGGGACAGGGGCTTGAAGCTTTCTTT. Protein product: CSVEGLNGGQGLEAFF.